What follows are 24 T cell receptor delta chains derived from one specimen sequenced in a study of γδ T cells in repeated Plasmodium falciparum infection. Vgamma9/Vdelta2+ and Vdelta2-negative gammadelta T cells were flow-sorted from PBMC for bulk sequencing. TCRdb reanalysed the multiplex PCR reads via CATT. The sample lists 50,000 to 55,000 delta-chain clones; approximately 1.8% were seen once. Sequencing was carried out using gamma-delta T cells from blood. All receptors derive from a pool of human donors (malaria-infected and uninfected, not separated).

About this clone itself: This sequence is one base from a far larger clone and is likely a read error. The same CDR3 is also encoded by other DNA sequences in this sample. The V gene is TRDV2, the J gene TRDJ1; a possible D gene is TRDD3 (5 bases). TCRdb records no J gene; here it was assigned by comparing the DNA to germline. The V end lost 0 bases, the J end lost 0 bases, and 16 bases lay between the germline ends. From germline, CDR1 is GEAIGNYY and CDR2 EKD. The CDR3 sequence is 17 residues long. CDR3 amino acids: CACDTVSSPGYTDKLIF. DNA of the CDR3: TGTGCCTGTGACACCGTGTCCTCTCCGGGATACACCGATAAACTCATCTTT.

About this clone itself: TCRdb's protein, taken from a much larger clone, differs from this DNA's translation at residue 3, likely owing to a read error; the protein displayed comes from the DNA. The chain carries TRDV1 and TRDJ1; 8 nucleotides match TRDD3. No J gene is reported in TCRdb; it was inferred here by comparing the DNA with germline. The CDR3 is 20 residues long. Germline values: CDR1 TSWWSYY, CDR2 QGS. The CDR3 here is CAIGEIVLRYWGGYTDKLIF. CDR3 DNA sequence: TGTGCTATTGGGGAAATCGTCCTACGCTACTGGGGGGGGTACACCGATAAACTCATCTTT.

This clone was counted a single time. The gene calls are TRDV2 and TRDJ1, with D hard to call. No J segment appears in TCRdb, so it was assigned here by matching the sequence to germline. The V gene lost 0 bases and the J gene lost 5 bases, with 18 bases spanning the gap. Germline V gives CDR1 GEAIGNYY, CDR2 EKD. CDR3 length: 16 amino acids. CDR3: CACDTLVGHKTDKLIF. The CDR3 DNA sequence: TGTGCCTGTGACACCTTGGTTGGACATAAAACAGATAAACTCATCTTT.

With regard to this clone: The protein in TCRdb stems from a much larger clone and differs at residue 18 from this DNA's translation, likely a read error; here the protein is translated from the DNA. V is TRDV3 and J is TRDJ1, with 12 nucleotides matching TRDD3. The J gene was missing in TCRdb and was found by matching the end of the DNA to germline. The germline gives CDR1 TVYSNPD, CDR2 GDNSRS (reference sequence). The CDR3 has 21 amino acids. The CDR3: CAFPIPPKAGGYGKYTDRLIF. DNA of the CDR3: TGTGCCTTTCCGATCCCTCCTAAAGCTGGGGGATACGGAAAGTACACCGATAGACTCATCTTT.

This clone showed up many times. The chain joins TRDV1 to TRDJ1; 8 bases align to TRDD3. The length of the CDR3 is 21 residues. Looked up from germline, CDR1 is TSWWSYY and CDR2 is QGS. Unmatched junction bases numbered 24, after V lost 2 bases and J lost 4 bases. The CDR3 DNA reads TGTGCTCTTGGGGAAGCTCCGCCTACTCGGGGGATAAGATTGTTCGGCGATAAACTCATCTTT. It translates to CALGEAPPTRGIRLFGDKLIF.

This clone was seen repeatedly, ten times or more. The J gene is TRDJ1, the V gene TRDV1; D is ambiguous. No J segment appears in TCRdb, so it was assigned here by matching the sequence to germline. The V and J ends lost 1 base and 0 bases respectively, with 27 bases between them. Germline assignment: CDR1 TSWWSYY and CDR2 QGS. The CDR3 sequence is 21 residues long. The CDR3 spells CALGERWPLPRRKIYTDKLIF. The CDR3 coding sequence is TGTGCTCTTGGGGAACGCTGGCCCCTCCCCCGGAGAAAAATTTACACCGATAAACTCATCTTT.

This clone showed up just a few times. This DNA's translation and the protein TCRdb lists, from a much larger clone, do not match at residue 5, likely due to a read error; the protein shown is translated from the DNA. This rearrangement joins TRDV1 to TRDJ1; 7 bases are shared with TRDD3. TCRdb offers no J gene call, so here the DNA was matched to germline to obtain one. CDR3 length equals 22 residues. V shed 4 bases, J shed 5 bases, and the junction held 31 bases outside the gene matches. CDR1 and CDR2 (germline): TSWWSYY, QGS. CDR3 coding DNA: TGTGCTCTTGGGGTACTAAAAGCCCATCTACTTAGACTGGGGTTGTTAAGAGATAAACTCATCTTT. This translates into CALGVLKAHLLRLGLLRDKLIF.

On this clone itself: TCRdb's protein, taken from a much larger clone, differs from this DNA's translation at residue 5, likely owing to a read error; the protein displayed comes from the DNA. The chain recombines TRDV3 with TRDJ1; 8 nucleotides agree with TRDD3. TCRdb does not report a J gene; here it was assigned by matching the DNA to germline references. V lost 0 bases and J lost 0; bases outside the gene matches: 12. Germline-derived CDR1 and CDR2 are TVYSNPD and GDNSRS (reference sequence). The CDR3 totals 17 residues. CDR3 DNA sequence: TGTGCCTTTAGCTCCCGGACTGGGGGTCCGTACACCGATAAACTCATCTTT. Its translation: CAFSSRTGGPYTDKLIF. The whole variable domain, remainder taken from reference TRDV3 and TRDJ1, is CDKVTQSSPDQTVASGSEVVLLCTYDTVYSNPDLFWYRIRPDYSFQFVFYGDNSRSEGADFTQGRFSVKHILTQKAFHLVISPVRTEDSATYYCAFSSRTGGPYTDKLIFGKGTRVTVEP.

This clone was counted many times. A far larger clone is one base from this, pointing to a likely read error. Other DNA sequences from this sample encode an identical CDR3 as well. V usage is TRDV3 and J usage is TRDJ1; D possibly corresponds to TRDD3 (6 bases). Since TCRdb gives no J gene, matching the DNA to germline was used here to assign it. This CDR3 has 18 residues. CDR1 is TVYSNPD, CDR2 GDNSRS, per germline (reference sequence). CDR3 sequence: CAFSNRDRGGRGGDKLIF. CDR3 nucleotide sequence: TGTGCTTTCTCTAATCGCGACCGCGGGGGAAGAGGGGGCGATAAACTCATCTTT.

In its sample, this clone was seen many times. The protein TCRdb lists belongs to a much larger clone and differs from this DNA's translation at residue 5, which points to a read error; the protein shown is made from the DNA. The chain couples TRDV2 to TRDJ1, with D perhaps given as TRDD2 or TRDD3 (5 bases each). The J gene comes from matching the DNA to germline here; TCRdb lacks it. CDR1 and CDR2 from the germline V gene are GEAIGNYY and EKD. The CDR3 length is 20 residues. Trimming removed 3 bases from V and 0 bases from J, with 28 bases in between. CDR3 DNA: TGTGCCTGTGACCCGGTCGCCGTTCGGGGGGCTTCCCTGTACACCGATAAACTCATCTTT. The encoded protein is CACDPVAVRGASLYTDKLIF.

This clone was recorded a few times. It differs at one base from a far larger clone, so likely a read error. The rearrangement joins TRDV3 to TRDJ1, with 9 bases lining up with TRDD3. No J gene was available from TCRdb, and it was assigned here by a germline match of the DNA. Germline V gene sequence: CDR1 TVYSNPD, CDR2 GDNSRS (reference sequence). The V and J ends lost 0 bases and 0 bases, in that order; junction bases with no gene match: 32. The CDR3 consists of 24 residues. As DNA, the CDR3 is TGTGCCTTTAGGAGGAGGGTCAGCCTATCCCTCCAGATGAGGGGGATACTTTACACCGATAAACTCATCTTT. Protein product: CAFRRRVSLSLQMRGILYTDKLIF.

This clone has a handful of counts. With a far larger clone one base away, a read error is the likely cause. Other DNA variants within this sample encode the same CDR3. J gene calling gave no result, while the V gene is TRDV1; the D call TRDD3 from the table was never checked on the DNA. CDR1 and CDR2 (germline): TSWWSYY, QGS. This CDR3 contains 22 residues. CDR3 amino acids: CALGGTPPVQTFRTGGYVELIF. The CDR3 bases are TGTGCTCTTGGGGGCACACCCCCAGTACAAACCTTCCGTACTGGGGGATACGTAGAGCTCATCTTT.

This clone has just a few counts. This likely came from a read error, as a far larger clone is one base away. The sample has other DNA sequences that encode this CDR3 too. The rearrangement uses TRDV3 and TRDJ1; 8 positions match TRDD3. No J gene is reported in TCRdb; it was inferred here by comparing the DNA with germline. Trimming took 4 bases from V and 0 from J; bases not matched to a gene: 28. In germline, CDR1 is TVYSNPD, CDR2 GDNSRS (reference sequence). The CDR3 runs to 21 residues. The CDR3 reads CAWGSTRRYWGIPSNTDKLIF. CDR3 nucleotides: TGTGCCTGGGGGTCGACGAGGAGGTATTGGGGGATCCCCTCCAACACCGATAAACTCATCTTT. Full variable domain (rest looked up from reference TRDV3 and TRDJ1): CDKVTQSSPDQTVASGSEVVLLCTYDTVYSNPDLFWYRIRPDYSFQFVFYGDNSRSEGADFTQGRFSVKHILTQKAFHLVISPVRTEDSATYYCAWGSTRRYWGIPSNTDKLIFGKGTRVTVEP.

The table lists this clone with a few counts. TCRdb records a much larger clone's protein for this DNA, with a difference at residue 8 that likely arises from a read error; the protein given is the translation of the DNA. The CDR3 spells CAYRSFESFQATYWGIPATDKLIF. The CDR3 region has the DNA TGTGCTTATAGGAGCTTCGAATCCTTCCAAGCTACGTACTGGGGGATACCGGCCACCGATAAACTCATCTTT. The J gene is TRDJ1, the V gene TRAV38-2/DV8; the match to TRDD3 covers 12 bases. The V segment lost 1 base and the J segment 1 base; nucleotides outside the gene matches: 26. CDR3 size: 24 residues. The germline V gene encodes CDR1 TSESDYY and CDR2 QEAYKQQN.

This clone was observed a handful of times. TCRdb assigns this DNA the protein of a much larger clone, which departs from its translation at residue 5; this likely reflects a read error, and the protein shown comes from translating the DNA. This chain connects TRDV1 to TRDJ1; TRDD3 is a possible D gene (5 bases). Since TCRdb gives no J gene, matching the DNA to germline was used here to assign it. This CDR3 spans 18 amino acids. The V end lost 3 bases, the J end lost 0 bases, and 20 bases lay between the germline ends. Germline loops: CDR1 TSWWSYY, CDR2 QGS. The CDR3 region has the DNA TGTGCTCTTGGGGAGCGCTGGGTCCCAAACCCGTACACCGATAAACTCATCTTT. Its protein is CALGERWVPNPYTDKLIF.

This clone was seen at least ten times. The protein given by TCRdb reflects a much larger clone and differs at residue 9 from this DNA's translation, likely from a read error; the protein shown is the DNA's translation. CDR3 nucleotide sequence: TGTGCCTTTTCATGGGGGATCCTGCACACCGATAAACTCATCTTT. Its translation: CAFSWGILHTDKLIF. This chain connects TRDV3 to TRDJ1; 8 nucleotides match TRDD3. V lost 2 bases to trimming and J lost 0 bases; unmatched junction nucleotides: 8. Germline-derived CDR1 and CDR2 are TVYSNPD and GDNSRS (reference sequence). This CDR3 region has 15 residues.

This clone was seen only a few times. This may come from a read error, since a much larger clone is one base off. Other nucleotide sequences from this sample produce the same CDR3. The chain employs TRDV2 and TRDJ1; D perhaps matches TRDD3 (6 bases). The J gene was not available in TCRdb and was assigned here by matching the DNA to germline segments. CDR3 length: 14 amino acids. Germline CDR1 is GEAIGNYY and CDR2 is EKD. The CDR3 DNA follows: TGTGCCTGCGACAAGGTGGGGGTCGTCGATAAACTCATCTTT. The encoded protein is CACDKVGVVDKLIF.

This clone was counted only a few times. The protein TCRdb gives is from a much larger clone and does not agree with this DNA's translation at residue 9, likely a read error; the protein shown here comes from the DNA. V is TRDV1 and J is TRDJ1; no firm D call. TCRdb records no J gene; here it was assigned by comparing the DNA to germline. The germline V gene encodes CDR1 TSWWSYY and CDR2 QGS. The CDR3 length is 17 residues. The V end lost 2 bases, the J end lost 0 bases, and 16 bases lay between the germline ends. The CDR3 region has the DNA TGTGCTCTTGGGGAAATTTGGCGTCCAGTGTACACCGATAAACTCATCTTT. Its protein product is CALGEIWRPVYTDKLIF.

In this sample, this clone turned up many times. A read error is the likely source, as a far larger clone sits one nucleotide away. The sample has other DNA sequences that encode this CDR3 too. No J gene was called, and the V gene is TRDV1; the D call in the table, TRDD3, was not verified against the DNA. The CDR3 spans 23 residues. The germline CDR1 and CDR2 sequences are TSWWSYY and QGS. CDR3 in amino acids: CALGDPTPSRTGGYAGYTDKLIF. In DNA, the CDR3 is TGTGCTCTTGGGGACCCGACCCCATCCCGTACTGGGGGATACGCGGGGTACACCGATAAACTCATCTTC.

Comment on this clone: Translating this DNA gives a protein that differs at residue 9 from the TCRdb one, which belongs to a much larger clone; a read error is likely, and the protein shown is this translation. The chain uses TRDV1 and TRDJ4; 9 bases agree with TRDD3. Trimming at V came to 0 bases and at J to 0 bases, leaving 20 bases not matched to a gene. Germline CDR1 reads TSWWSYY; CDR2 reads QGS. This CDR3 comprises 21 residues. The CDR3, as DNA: TGTGCTCTTGGGGAACTAGTGTCCAATCAGTGGGGGATAAACCCTTCCAGACCCCTGATCTTT. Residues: CALGELVSNQWGINPSRPLIF.

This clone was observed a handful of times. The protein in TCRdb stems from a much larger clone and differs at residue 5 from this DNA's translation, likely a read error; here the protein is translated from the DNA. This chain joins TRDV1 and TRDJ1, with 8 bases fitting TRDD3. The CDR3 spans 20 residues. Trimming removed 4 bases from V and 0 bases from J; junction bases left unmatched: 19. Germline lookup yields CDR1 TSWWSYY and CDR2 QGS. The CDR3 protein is CALGGSPLSYWGPYTDKLIF. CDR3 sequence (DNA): TGTGCTCTTGGGGGCTCCCCCCTAAGCTACTGGGGGCCTTACACCGATAAACTCATCTTT.

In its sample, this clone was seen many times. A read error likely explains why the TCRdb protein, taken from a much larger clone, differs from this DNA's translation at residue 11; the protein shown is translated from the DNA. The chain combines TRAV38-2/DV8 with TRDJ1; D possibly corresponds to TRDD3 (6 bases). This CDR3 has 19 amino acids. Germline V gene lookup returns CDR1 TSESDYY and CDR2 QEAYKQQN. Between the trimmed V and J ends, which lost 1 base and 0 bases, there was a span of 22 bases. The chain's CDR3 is CAYRSQTWGLPPYTDKLIF. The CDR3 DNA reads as TGTGCTTATAGGAGCCAAACCTGGGGACTGCCACCGTACACCGATAAACTCATCTTT.

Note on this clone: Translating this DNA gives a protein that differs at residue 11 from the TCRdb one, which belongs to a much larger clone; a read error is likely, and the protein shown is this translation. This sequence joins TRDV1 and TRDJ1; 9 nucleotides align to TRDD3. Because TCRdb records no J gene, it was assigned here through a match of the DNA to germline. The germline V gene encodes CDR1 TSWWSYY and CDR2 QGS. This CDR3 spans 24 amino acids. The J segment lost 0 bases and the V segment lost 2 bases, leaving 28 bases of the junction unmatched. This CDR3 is CALGEYSPFNVASWGILYTDKLIF. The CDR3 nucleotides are TGTGCTCTTGGGGAATACTCTCCGTTTAATGTGGCTAGCTGGGGGATCTTGTACACCGATAAACTCATCTTT.

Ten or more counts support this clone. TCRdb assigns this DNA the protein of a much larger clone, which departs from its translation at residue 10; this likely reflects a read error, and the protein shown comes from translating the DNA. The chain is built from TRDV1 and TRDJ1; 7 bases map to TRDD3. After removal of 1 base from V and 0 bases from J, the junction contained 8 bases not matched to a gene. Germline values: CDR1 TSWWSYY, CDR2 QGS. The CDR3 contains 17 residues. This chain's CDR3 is CALGEPSWGAYTDKLIF. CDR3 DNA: TGTGCTCTTGGGGAACCCTCCTGGGGGGCTTACACCGATAAACTCATCTTT.